The rows below give T cell receptor beta chains drawn from one sample of a study of T cell repertoires in cytomegalovirus infection. MiXCR was run by TCRdb on the reads, yielding one entry per CDR3 protein. The sample shows about 680,000 distinct CDR3 sequences, 20% to 25% of them seen only once. What was sequenced was CD8+ T cells from PBMCs. The source is a human donor in good health (CMV status not recorded). Some clones in this sample may be carry-over from other donors' samples. Each CDR3 is given with its conserved first and last residue. A clone size is listed for some rows: how often the clone was seen (once, few, many), or a class if it is expanded.

clone size	V gene	CDR3 protein
few	TRBV28	CASRETLNTEAFF
.	TRBV29-1	CSVEGTSETTDTQYF
many	TRBV12-3/TRBV12-4	CASIPDRGAEKLFF
few	TRBV13	CASSHRGHNEQFF
.	TRBV28	CASGPVGELFF
.	TRBV24-1	CAAGTGGHNEQFF
.	TRBV4-2	CASSQTPGLNQPQHF
many	TRBV12-3/TRBV12-4	CASSLSPEGEQFF
.	TRBV6-6	CASNNTGTSGGAGEQYF
many	TRBV7-6	CASSPSENTEAFF
many	TRBV12-3/TRBV12-4	CASSLVRPPDTQYF
many	TRBV7-2	CASSSGLAGYNEQFF
few	TRBV20-1	CSATGQGTGIYNEQFF
.	TRBV5-5	CASSTDRGPQETQYF
.	TRBV11-1	CASSYVYNERFF
many	TRBV7-8	CASSPRLAGGPLGYEQYF
few	TRBV28	CASSFWGVGFGEQFF
many	TRBV12-3/TRBV12-4	CASSFWIDQLGTSNQPQHF
few	TRBV7-2	CASSLDLAGATYNEQFF
few	TRBV6-5	CASSSRGGGPDGYTF
few	TRBV28	CASSWDKRSGNTIYF
.	TRBV4-3	CASSHLGPAYNEQFF
.	TRBV28	CASSLKSGTLSKIYNEQFF
.	TRBV6-6	CASSWKRELFF
.	TRBV19	CASRGTSGSRDTQYF
.	TRBV6-2/TRBV6-3	CASRSFRQGREQPQHF
.	TRBV28	CASIHRDNEETQYF
.	TRBV12-3/TRBV12-4	CASSWLAGDTDTQYF
.	TRBV2	CASSEETGGLIGNQPQHF
.	TRBV20-1	CSAREGRNYGYTF
few	TRBV20-1	CSATQPRGRGGNTEAFF
few	TRBV7-6	CASSPTPGAEAFF
many	TRBV6-2/TRBV6-3	CASSYLPRGLEDGYTF
.	TRBV28	CASSFSHTGELFF
many	TRBV2	CASKGSYNEQFF
many	TRBV7-6	CASSLSSTGDNSPLHF
many	TRBV6-6	CASFDGETQYF
few	TRBV12-3/TRBV12-4	CASGRGNTYSNQPQHF
few	TRBV7-6	CASTPVDEQFF
.	TRBV6-2/TRBV6-3	CATRTVLSSYNEQFF
.	TRBV7-2	CASSFPRGNMNTEAFF
.	TRBV6-1	CASSESAGDTQYF
.	TRBV7-9	CASIPPGQSYEQYF
few	TRBV9	CASSVENTGELFF
many	TRBV28	CATTTGAEAFF
.	TRBV20-1	CSALSRDSNSNQPQHF
many	TRBV7-2	CASSPRGSGGKYNEQFF
many	TRBV7-6	CASSLSEQNIQYF
few	TRBV29-1	CSADKRVDQNREARGNEQFF
many	TRBV11-2	CASSSRSSPLHF
.	TRBV27	CASSLLPTDTQYF
few	TRBV28	CASSPRSPRDTQYF
few	TRBV6-5	CASSYSAVDTGELFF